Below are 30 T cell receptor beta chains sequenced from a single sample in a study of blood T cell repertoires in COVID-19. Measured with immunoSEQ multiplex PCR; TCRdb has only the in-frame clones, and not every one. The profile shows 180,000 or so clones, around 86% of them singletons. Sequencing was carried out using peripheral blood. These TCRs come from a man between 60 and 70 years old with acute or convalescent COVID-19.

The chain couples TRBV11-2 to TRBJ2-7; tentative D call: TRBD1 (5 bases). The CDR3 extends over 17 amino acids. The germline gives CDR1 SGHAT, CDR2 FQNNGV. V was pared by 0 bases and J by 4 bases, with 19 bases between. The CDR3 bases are TGTGCCAGCAGCTTAGAGGGGCATCCAAAGGCATCGTACGAGCAGTACTTC. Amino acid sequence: CASSLEGHPKASYEQYF.

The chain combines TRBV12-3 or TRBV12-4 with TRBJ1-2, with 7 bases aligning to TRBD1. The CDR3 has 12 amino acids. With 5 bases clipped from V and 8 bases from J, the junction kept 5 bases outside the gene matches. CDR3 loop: CASSRGTDGYTF. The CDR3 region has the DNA TGTGCCAGCAGTCGGGGGACAGACGGCTACACCTTC.

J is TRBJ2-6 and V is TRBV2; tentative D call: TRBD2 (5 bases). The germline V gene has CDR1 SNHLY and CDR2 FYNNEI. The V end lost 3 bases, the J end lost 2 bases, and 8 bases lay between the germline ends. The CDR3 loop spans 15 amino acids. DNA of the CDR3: TGTGCCAGCAGTGACGGGGTGGCTGGGGCCAACGTCCTGACTTTC. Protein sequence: CASSDGVAGANVLTF.

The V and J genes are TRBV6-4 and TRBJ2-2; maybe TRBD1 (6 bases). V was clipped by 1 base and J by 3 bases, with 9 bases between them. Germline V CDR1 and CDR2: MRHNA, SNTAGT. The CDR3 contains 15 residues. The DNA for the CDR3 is TGTGCCAGCAGTGACTGGGGACACTACACCGGGGAGCTGTTTTTT. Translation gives CASSDWGHYTGELFF.

DNA for the CDR3: TGCGCCAGCAGCTTGGAGCGGAGTACATTGAACACTGAAGCTTTCTTT. This codes for CASSLERSTLNTEAFF. The chain has TRBV5-1 and TRBJ1-1; D not certain. V gave up 0 bases and J gave up 0 bases, with 12 bases separating them. Germline CDR1 is SGHRS and CDR2 is YFSETQ. The CDR3 length is 16 residues.

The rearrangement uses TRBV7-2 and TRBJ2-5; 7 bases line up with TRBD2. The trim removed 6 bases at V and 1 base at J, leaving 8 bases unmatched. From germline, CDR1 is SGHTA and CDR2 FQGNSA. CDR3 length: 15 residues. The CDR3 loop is CASSLLGGSQETQYF. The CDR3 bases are TGTGCCAGCAGTCTCTTGGGCGGGAGCCAAGAGACCCAGTACTTC.

The CDR3 region has the DNA TGTGCCAGCAGCCAGGGACTAGCGGGAGTTGATGAGCAGTTCTTC. It specifies CASSQGLAGVDEQFF. The chain uses TRBV7-9 and TRBJ2-1, with TRBD2 matching over 14 bases. Trimming removed 5 bases from V and 8 bases from J; junction bases left unmatched: 5. Germline values: CDR1 SEHNR, CDR2 FQNEAQ (reference sequence). This CDR3 contains 15 residues.

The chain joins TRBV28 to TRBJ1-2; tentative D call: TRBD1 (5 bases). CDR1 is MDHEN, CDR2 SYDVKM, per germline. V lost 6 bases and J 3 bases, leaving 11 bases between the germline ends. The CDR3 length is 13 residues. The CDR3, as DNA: TGTGCCAGCAGCCAACGGGGGTACTATGGCTACACCTTC. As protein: CASSQRGYYGYTF.

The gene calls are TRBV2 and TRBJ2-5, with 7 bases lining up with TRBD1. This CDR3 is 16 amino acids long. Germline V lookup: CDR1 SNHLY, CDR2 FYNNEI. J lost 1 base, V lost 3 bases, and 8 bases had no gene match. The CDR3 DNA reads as TGTGCCAGCAGTGACAATGCAGGGGGTGCCCAAGAGACCCAGTACTTC. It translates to CASSDNAGGAQETQYF.

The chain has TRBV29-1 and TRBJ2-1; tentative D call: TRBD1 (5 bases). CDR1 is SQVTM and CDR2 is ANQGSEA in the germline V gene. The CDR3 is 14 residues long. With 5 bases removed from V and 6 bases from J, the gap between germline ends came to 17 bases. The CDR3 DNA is TGCAGCGTTTACCCTGGGGCAATGGGCAATGAGCAGTTCTTC. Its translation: CSVYPGAMGNEQFF.

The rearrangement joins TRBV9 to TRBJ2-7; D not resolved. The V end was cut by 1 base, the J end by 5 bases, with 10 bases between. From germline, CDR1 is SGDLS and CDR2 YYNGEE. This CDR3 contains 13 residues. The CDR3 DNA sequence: TGTGCCAGCAGCGTAACGATTAGCCACGAGCAGTACTTC. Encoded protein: CASSVTISHEQYF.

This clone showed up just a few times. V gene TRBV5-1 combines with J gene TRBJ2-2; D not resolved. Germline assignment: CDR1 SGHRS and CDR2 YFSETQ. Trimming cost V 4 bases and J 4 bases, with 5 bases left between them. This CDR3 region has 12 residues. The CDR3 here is CASSPFTGELFF. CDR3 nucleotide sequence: TGCGCCAGCAGCCCATTCACCGGGGAGCTGTTTTTT.

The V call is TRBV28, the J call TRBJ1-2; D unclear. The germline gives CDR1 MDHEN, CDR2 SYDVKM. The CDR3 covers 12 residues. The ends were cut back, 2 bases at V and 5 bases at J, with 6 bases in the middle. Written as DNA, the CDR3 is TGTGCCAGCAGTTTAGTACGGTATGGCTACACCTTC. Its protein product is CASSLVRYGYTF.

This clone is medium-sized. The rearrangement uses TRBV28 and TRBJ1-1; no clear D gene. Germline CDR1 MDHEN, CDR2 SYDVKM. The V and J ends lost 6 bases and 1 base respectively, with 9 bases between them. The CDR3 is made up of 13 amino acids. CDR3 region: CASSLTENTEAFF. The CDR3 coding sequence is TGTGCCAGCAGCCTAACAGAGAACACTGAAGCTTTCTTT.

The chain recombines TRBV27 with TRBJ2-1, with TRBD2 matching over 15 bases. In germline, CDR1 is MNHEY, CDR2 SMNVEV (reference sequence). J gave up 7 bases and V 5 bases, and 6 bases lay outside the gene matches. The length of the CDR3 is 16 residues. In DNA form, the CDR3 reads TGTGCCAGCAGTCCGCTCGGACTAGCGGGAGGGAATGAGCAGTTCTTC. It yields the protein CASSPLGLAGGNEQFF.

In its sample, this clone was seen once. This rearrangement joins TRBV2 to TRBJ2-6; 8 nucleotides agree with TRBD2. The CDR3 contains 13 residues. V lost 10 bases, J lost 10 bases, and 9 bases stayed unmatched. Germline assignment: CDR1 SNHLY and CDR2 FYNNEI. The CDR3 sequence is CAIGRGFDNVLTF. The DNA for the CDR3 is TGTGCCATCGGGAGGGGTTTTGATAACGTCCTGACTTTC.

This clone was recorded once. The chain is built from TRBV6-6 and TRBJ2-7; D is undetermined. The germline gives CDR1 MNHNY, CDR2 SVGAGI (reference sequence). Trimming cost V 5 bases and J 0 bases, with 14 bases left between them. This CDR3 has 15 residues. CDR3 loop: CASSTWSLTSYEQYF. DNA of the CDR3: TGTGCCAGCAGTACGTGGAGTCTGACCTCCTACGAGCAGTACTTC.

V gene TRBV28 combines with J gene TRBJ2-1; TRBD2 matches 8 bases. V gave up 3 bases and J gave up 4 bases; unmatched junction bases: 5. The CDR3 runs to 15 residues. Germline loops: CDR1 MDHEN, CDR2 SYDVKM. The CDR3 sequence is CASSLDPGGYNEQFF. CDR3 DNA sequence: TGTGCCAGCAGTTTGGACCCGGGGGGGTACAATGAGCAGTTCTTC. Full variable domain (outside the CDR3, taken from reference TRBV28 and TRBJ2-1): DVKVTQSSRYLVKRTGEKVFLECVQDMDHENMFWYRQDPGLGLRLIYFSYDVKMKEKGDIPEGYSVSREKKERFSLILESASTNQTSMYLCASSLDPGGYNEQFFGPGTRLTVL.

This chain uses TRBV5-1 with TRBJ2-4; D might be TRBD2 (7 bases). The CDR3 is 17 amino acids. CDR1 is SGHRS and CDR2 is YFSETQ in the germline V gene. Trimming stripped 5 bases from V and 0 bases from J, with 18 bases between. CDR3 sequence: CASSPLGGARAKNIQYF. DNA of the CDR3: TGCGCCAGCAGTCCCCTGGGGGGGGCGCGAGCCAAAAACATTCAGTACTTC.

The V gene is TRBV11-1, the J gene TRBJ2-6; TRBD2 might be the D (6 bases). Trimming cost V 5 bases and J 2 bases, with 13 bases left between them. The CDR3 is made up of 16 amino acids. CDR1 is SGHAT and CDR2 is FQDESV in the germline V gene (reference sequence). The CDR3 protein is CASSRYGGAGANVLTF. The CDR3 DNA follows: TGTGCCAGCAGCCGGTACGGAGGGGCTGGGGCCAACGTCCTGACTTTC.

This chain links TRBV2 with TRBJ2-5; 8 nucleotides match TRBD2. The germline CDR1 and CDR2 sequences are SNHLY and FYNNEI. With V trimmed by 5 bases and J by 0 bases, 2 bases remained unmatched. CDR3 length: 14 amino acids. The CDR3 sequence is CASSFSGNQETQYF. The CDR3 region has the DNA TGTGCCAGCAGTTTTAGCGGGAACCAAGAGACCCAGTACTTC.

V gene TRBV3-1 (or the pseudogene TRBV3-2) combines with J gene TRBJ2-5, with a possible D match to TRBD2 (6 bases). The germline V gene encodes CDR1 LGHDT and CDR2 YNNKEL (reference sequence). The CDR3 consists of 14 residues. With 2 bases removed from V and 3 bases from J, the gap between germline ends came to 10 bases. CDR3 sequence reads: CASSQSEGKETQYF. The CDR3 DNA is TGTGCCAGCAGCCAATCGGAGGGGAAAGAGACCCAGTACTTC.

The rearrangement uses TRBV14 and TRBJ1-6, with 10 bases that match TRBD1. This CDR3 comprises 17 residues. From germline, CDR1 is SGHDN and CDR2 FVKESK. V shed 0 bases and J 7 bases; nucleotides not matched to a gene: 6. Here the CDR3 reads CASSQERTGGRNSPLHF. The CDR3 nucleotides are TGTGCCAGCAGCCAAGAAAGGACAGGGGGTCGGAATTCACCCCTCCACTTT.

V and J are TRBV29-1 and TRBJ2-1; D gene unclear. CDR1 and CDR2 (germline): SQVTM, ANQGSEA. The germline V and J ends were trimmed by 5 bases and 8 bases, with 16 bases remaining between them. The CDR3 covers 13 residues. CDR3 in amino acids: CSVTTDSPDEQFF. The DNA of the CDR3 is TGCAGCGTTACCACCGACTCGCCGGATGAGCAGTTCTTC.

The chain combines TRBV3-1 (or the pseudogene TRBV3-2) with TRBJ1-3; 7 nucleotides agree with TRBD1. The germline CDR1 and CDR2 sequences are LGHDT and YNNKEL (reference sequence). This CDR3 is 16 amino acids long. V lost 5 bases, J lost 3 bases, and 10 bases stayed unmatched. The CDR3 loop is CASSSRQGILGNTIYF. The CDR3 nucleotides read TGTGCCAGCAGCAGTCGACAGGGAATCCTTGGAAACACCATATATTTT.

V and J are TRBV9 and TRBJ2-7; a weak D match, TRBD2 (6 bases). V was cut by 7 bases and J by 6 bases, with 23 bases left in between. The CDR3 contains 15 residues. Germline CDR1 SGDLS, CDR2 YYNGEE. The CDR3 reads CASSINGGSPGEQYF. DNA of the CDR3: TGTGCCAGCTCCATTAACGGGGGATCCCCGGGCGAGCAGTACTTC.

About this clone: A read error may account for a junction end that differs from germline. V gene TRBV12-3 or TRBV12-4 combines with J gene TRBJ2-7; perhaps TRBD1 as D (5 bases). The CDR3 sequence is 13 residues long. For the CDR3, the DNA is TGTGCCAGCTCCGTGGGGCCATCCTCCGAGCAGTACTTC. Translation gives CASSVGPSSEQYF.

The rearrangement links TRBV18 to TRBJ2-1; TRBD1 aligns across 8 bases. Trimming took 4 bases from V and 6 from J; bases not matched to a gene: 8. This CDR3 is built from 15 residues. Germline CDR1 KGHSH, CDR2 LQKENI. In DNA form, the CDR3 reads TGTGCCAGCTCACTAGGACAGGGCGCCCTCAATGAGCAGTTCTTC. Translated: CASSLGQGALNEQFF.

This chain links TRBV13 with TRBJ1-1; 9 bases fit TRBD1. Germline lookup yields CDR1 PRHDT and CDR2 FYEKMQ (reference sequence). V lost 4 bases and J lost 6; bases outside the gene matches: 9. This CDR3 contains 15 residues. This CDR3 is CASSWTGALMAEAFF. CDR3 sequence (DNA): TGTGCCAGCAGCTGGACAGGGGCTCTGATGGCTGAAGCTTTCTTT.

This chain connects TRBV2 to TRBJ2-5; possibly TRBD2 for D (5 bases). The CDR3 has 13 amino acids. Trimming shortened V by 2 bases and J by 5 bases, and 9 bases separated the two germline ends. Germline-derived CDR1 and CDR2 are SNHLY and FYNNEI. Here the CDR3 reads CASSERGSETQYF. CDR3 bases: TGTGCCAGCAGTGAACGGGGATCGGAGACCCAGTACTTC.